These T cell receptor beta chains were read from a single sample in a study of T-cell memory formation after mild COVID-19. MiXCR, run by TCRdb on the 5' RACE reads, gives a single entry per CDR3 protein. Of 380,000 or so distinct CDR3 sequences detected, approximately 15% appear once; the ten largest clones hold about 22%. Sequenced input: PBMCs or a T cell subset sorted from them (not recorded which). These receptors were obtained from a man aged 18 to 29 who had mild COVID-19 (a few samples of this study predate the infection). Cell type and time point are not known. Each CDR3 is given with its conserved first and last residue. The D gene is left open where the match is weak. Clone size appears in some rows only: once, few, many, or a class for an expanded clone.

abundance,j_gene,d_gene,v_gene,CDR3aa,CDR3nt
-,TRBJ2-1,-,TRBV27,CASKSGNEQFF,TGTGCCAGCAAGTCCGGCAATGAGCAGTTCTTC
few,TRBJ2-5,-,TRBV4-1,CASSRITRVETQYF,TGCGCCAGCAGCCGCATCACGAGGGTCGAGACCCAGTACTTC
few,TRBJ2-3,TRBD2,TRBV4-2,CASSQAGLAGGLGDTQYF,TGTGCCAGCAGCCAGGCTGGACTAGCGGGGGGCCTGGGAGATACGCAGTATTTT
few,TRBJ2-5,TRBD1,TRBV7-9,CASSFWTGGEETQYF,TGTGCCAGCAGCTTCTGGACAGGGGGTGAGGAGACCCAGTACTTC
-,TRBJ1-5,-,TRBV6-2/TRBV6-3,CASSAQGGVPPQHF,TGTGCCAGCAGTGCACAGGGAGGAGTGCCGCCCCAGCATTTT
many,TRBJ1-6,-,TRBV20-1,CSARVQQGVGSPLHF,TGCAGTGCTAGAGTTCAACAGGGTGTTGGTTCACCCCTCCACTTT
-,TRBJ2-1,TRBD2,TRBV12-3/TRBV12-4,CASSLGLGAHEQFF,TGTGCCAGCAGTCTCGGACTAGGGGCCCATGAGCAGTTCTTC
-,TRBJ1-1,-,TRBV5-1,CASSWASNTEAFF,TGCGCCAGCAGCTGGGCCTCGAACACTGAAGCTTTCTTT
-,TRBJ1-1,-,TRBV29-1,CSVARGRNTEAFF,TGCAGCGTTGCCCGCGGCAGAAACACTGAAGCTTTCTTT
few,TRBJ2-3,TRBD2,TRBV20-1,CSGGVSGGKATQYF,TGCAGCGGGGGCGTAAGCGGGGGGAAAGCTACGCAGTATTTT
few,TRBJ2-6,-,TRBV4-1,CASSQEESGANVLTF,TGCGCCAGCAGCCAAGAGGAGTCTGGGGCCAACGTCCTGACTTTC
few,TRBJ1-1,-,TRBV18,CASRQLSPNAEAFF,TGTGCCAGCCGCCAGCTCTCCCCGAACGCTGAAGCTTTCTTT
-,TRBJ2-3,-,TRBV6-2/TRBV6-3,CASSRDTNPSTDTQYF,TGTGCCAGCAGTCGGGACACCAATCCTAGCACAGATACGCAGTATTTT
few,TRBJ2-5,-,TRBV11-2,CASSLDAGPSKTQYF,TGTGCCAGCAGCTTAGACGCTGGGCCTAGTAAGACCCAGTACTTC
few,TRBJ2-7,TRBD2,TRBV20-1,CSAADRLAGGWWQYF,TGCAGTGCTGCGGATAGGTTAGCGGGGGGCTGGTGGCAGTACTTC
few,TRBJ2-3,TRBD1,TRBV4-3,CASSLRPGDRFADTQYF,TGCGCCAGCAGCCTCCGCCCAGGGGACAGGTTTGCAGATACGCAGTATTTT
-,TRBJ1-2,-,TRBV4-3,CASSQEGGTGNYGYTF,TGCGCCAGCAGCCAAGAAGGGGGGACGGGGAACTATGGCTACACCTTC
few,TRBJ2-3,-,TRBV7-6,CASSLGASHYADTQYF,TGTGCCAGCAGCTTGGGTGCAAGCCACTATGCTGATACGCAGTATTTT
few,TRBJ1-2,TRBD1,TRBV7-9,CASSPGQGRFGQGDRGALGGYTF,TGTGCCAGCAGCCCTGGACAGGGGCGCTTTGGGCAGGGGGACAGGGGCGCTTTGGGCGGCTACACCTTC
-,TRBJ1-5,-,TRBV6-1,CASSEGPYRVGHQPQHF,TGTGCCAGCAGTGAAGGCCCATACAGGGTTGGGCATCAGCCCCAGCATTTT
-,TRBJ2-6,TRBD1,TRBV7-2,CASSPQGRSGANVLTF,TGTGCCAGCAGTCCACAGGGGCGCTCTGGGGCCAACGTCCTGACTTTC
many,TRBJ2-1,TRBD1,TRBV6-5,CASSSQGALGNEQFF,TGTGCCAGCAGCTCCCAGGGGGCGCTTGGCAATGAGCAGTTCTTC
-,TRBJ2-5,-,TRBV7-2,CASSLPGEGETQYF,TGTGCCAGCAGCCTCCCGGGTGAGGGAGAGACCCAGTACTTC
-,TRBJ2-3,-,TRBV29-1,CSVEEGAGAEDTQYF,TGCAGCGTTGAAGAGGGGGCAGGGGCGGAAGATACGCAGTATTTT
few,TRBJ2-5,TRBD1,TRBV7-9,CASSSSSQGPKETQYF,TGTGCCAGCAGCTCGTCCTCACAGGGGCCAAAAGAGACCCAGTACTTC
many,TRBJ2-5,-,TRBV7-9,CASSRSTGSQETQYF,TGTGCCAGCAGCAGATCTACAGGGTCCCAGGAGACCCAGTACTTC
few,TRBJ1-4,-,TRBV10-3,CAISVSNGEKLFF,TGTGCCATCAGTGTCTCAAACGGGGAAAAACTGTTTTTT
-,TRBJ2-7,TRBD1,TRBV4-2,CASSQVDRTFYEQYF,TGTGCCAGCAGCCAGGTGGACAGGACCTTCTACGAGCAGTACTTC
-,TRBJ2-2,-,TRBV5-1,CASSLVSASSNTGELFF,TGCGCCAGCAGCTTGGTTTCCGCCAGTTCGAACACCGGGGAGCTGTTTTTT
few,TRBJ2-7,-,TRBV7-6,CASSTTLGGNEQYF,TGTGCCAGCAGCACAACCCTGGGCGGGAACGAGCAGTACTTC
-,TRBJ1-1,TRBD1,TRBV4-1,CASSPKAGQGAGAFF,TGCGCCAGCAGCCCAAAAGCGGGACAGGGGGCCGGAGCTTTCTTT
many,TRBJ2-1,-,TRBV5-6,CASSSFIEQFF,TGTGCCAGCAGCTCGTTCATTGAGCAGTTCTTC
once,TRBJ2-3,-,TRBV29-1,CSVDLSSSTDTQYF,TGCAGCGTTGATTTATCTTCTAGCACAGATACGCAGTATTTT
-,TRBJ1-1,-,TRBV4-1,CASSQSPALNTEAFF,TGCGCCAGCAGCCAATCACCAGCATTGAACACTGAAGCTTTCTTT
many,TRBJ2-1,-,TRBV20-1,CSAREWGPNEQFF,TGCAGTGCTAGAGAATGGGGGCCCAATGAGCAGTTCTTC
-,TRBJ2-5,-,TRBV6-5,CASSYGGAWGGETQYF,TGTGCCAGCAGTTACGGAGGGGCGTGGGGAGGAGAGACCCAGTACTTC